This T cell receptor beta chain was sequenced in a study of shared clonotypes between healthy human individuals (dated by TCRdb to between 2020 and 2021). Background for the entire study: A couple of women and three men aged 18 to 49 years were included in the cohort. For each donor, three plates each were used for CD4 naive and CD4 memory, two plates were used for CD8 naive, and one plate was used for CD8 memory. To estimate repertoire size and how much clonotypes are shared between individuals, the study performed deep sequencing of blood TCR repertoires from a few healthy adults. To increase sequencing depth and limit assay-specific biases, different laboratories used diverse techniques to prepare libraries and sequence TCR repertoires. Each donor's leukapheresis produced roughly between roughly 0.85 and 9.5 billion PBMCs.

Points the paper makes about the study in general: Pairwise subsampling indicated that sequencing depth was expected to affect the degree of clonotype sharing among donors. Naive subsets generally had larger estimated clonotype richness than memory subsets did. Incomplete sequencing was indicated by rarefaction of sorted-subset datasets, despite the large sequencing depth. The genetic and exposure-history diversity represented was limited by the small number of donors. Compared with non-shared clonotypes, the clonotypes found in all four sorted-subset donors had higher generation probabilities. Sampling was limited to blood, and TCR repertoires in tissue likely differ from TCR repertoires in blood. When a handful of donors were compared, the shared fraction of clonotypes was around 5.1% for naive CD4, over 3% for naive CD8, 2% to 2.5% for memory CD4, and roughly 0.43% for memory CD8.

CDR1 and CDR2 were assigned from the germline V gene (reference sequence) as LNHNV and YYDKDF. The germline V end is reduced by 1 base and the J end by 3 bases; junction bases left unmatched: 5. The CDR3 goes from the cysteine to the phenylalanine over 15 residues. Of the read, only the CDR3 DNA is kept; its 45 bases are in frame from base 1. CD8 naive samples were CD45RO-negative cells positively selected for CCR7, giving a CD45RA+CCR7+ population that excluded TemRA cells. The donors were healthy, HIV-negative adults who had no recently reported acute infections or vaccinations. Every donor was a Caucasian adult residing in Nashville, Tennessee, USA. Blood was collected by leukapheresis, and PBMCs were isolated by Ficoll-Histopaque density gradient centrifugation and then cryopreserved in liquid nitrogen vapor phase. Analytical flow cytometry was used to check the purity and quantity of each magnetically sorted T cell population. Genomic DNA was isolated from each sorted fraction and quantified by UV absorbance on a Nanodrop 2000c.

A remark on this clone: Its recognized antigen is unknown. Per-base qualities were not stored, and no clone one base away is much larger.

Using the deep immunoSEQ assay, TCR CDR3 regions were amplified from genomic DNA by multiplex PCR. Genomic DNA extracted from each cell subset was distributed evenly over all wells of several immunoSEQ 96-well plates, and each plate served as one replicate. For sorted subsets, about 200 ng genomic DNA, equal to 25,000 to 35,000 T cell genomes, was loaded into each replicate PCR. Purified libraries were quantified with a Qubit 3.0 fluorometer, sized on a Bioanalyzer 2100, and re-quantified with the KAPA Library Quantification kit. Each immunoSEQ 96-well plate was sequenced on its own single-read 150-cycle Illumina NextSeq 550 flow cell. The authors' pipeline ran thus. Because only junctional sequences without quality scores were contained in the immunoSEQ output, filtering matching that applied to full-length reads could not be performed. To assign V/J genes and CDR3, sequences were annotated against IMGT germline references using PyIR, a Python wrapper for IgBLAST v1.9. Any read was removed if the V/J assignment was weak (E-value above 1e-6), the CDR3 was missing, or the read contained stop codons, out-of-frame junctions, or ambiguous translated residues. A V3J clonotype was defined by an identical inferred V gene, J gene, and CDR3 amino acid sequence. Percentage overlap between repertoires was computed as shared unique clonotypes divided by the size of the smaller repertoire. Richness of each repertoire was evaluated using RTK rarefaction, the Chao1 estimator, and Recon v2.1 estimates of unobserved clonotypes. Generation probabilities were computed with OLGA for all TCRbeta clonotypes obtained by the gDNA method from several donors. TCRdb's version of the immuneACCESS table is confined to in-frame rearrangements and falls short of the full clone set. An unresolved V gene accounts for under half of the shortfall where checked; the remainder is of unknown origin. From that table come the V and J calls and clone size; the DNA was used to work out D and trimming. The table for this sample lists about 2 million clones; approximately 94% of them were counted only once. Roughly 1.1% of the sample comes from the top ten.

The TCR comes from a man between 18 and 35 years old in good health. The V and J genes are TRBV15 and TRBJ2-5; 7 central bases correspond to TRBD1. The sample comprised naive CD8+ T cells sorted from blood. Interpreted using the paper, the cell subset or site label stands for: CD45RA+CCR7+. The CDR3 region has the sequence CATSRVIGGEETQYF. Read as DNA, the sequence is TGTGCCACCAGCAGAGTAATAGGGGGCGAAGAGACCCAGTACTTC.